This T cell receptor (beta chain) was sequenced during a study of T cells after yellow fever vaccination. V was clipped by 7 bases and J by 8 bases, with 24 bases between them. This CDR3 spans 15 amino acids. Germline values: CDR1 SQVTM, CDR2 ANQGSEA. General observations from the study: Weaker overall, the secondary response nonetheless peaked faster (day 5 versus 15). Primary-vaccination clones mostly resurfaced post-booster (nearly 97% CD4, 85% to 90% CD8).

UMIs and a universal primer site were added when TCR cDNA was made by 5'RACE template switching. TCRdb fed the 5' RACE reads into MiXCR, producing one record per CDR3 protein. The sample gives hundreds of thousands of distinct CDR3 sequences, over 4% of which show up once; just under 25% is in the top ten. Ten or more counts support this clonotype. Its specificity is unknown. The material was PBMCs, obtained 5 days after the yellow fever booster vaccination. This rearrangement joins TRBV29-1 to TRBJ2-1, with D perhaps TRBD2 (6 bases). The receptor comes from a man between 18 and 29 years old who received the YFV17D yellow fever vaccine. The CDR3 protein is CSAPGRASDVDEQFF. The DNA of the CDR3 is TGCAGCGCCCCAGGGCGGGCTAGCGATGTCGATGAGCAGTTCTTC.